This T cell receptor (beta chain) originates from a study of blood T cell repertoires in COVID-19 (dated by TCRdb to the early 2020s). Background for the entire study: Samples covering the acute and convalescent phases of COVID-19 were provided by collaborators in the United States, Italy and Spain. The dataset comprised deeply sampled blood TCRbeta repertoires from subjects exposed to, actively infected with, or recovered from COVID-19. The sample metadata nearly always contained a de-identified subject ID, COVID-19 status, age in years and sex. The material from the prospective study consisted of cDNA or gDNA derived from T cells, B-cell-depleted T cells, or PBMCs. The samples were drawn from the first 160 participants of the ongoing ImmuneRACE study and from 950 to 1,500 subjects provided by 6 global collaborators. Where available, HLA class I and class II types were obtained from metadata supplied by the sample provider rather than from assay-based typing. The repertoires were released in a freely available public database intended as a resource for research on the immune response to SARS-CoV-2. Broad study findings and their caveats: The amount of clinical and demographic metadata varied by source and participant and was provided uncurated.

TCRbeta CDR3 regions were amplified from genomic DNA by means of the immunoSEQ Assay, a bias-controlled multiplex PCR. Per the source publication's procedure: The number of nucleated cells in each sample was estimated by amplification of reference gene primers within the assay. To quantify the absolute abundance of each unique TCRbeta CDR3 rearrangement, sequence reads were collapsed and filtered. For each sample, productive Simpson clonality was calculated by taking the square root of Simpson's diversity index across productive rearrangements. TCRdb's version of the immuneACCESS table is confined to in-frame rearrangements and falls short of the full clone set. An unresolved V gene accounts for under half of the shortfall where checked; the remainder is of unknown origin. The D gene and trimming were derived from the DNA, and the V and J assignments and clone size from that table. In this sample the table shows tens of thousands of clones, more than 80% of which occur a single time. The ten largest clones add up to roughly 1.4% of the sample.

Including the terminal cysteine and phenylalanine, the CDR3 comprises 16 residues. The CDR3 DNA has 48 bases and is translated from base 1. CDR1 and CDR2 were assigned from the germline V gene (reference sequence) as LNHNV and YYDKDF. Relative to germline, V is missing 5 bases and J is missing 0 bases, with 9 bases of the junction outside any gene match. In this sample, this clone turned up once. Its antigen specificity is not known. One base away there is no much larger clone; base qualities are not given. Whole blood was collected in K2EDTA tubes by collaborating institutions according to the institutions' own protocols. Collaborator samples were shipped for TCRbeta analysis as frozen whole blood, isolated PBMCs, or DNA extracted from either sample type.

This TCR came from a man aged 60-69 years with acute or convalescent COVID-19. Sequencing was done on a sample of peripheral blood. The chain links TRBV15 with TRBJ2-7, and 8 junctional nucleotides match TRBD2. The CDR3 amino acid sequence is: CATSPSGGVPSYEQYF. At the DNA level, the sequence is TGTGCCACCAGCCCCTCGGGGGGGGTACCCTCCTACGAGCAGTACTTC. Extended through the reference TRBV15 and TRBJ2-7 proteins, this CDR3 yields the full variable domain: DAMVIQNPRYQVTQFGKPVTLSCSQTLNHNVMYWYQQKSSQAPKLLFHYYDKDFNNEADTPDNFQSRRPNTSFCFLDIRSPGLGDTAMYLCATSPSGGVPSYEQYFGPGTRLTVT.